This T cell receptor (beta chain) was identified during a study of CD8+ T cells in alopecia areata. General observations from the study: Higher clonality than in normal scalp was seen in lesional scalp, especially alopecia totalis/universalis. When scalp samples are sequenced, resident alphabeta T cells of normal skin are also captured.

V lost 0 bases and J lost 2, with 11 bases in between. CDR1 is SEHNR and CDR2 is FQNEAQ in the germline V gene (reference sequence). The CDR3 has 16 amino acids. It was cDNA, reverse transcribed from extracted RNA, that served as the sequencing template. Libraries were prepared by immunoSEQ multiplex PCR; TCRdb keeps only in-frame clonotypes and omits some of them. Seen here are about 150,000 clones, more than 45% observed once, and the top ten hold around 19%. Patients with alopecia areata provided lesional scalp punch biopsies as well as peripheral blood. From PBMCs, CD4+ and CD8+ T cells were sorted. Note on this clone: Its cognate antigen is unknown.

This chain connects TRBV7-9 to TRBJ2-1; D gene unclear. The source of this sequence is a human donor with alopecia areata. The sample in question was CD8+ T cells sorted from blood, obtained at week 0. This CDR3 reads CASSLASAPPYNEQFF. DNA of the CDR3: TGTGCCAGCAGCTTAGCTTCGGCGCCCCCCTACAATGAGCAGTTCTTC.